This T cell receptor (beta chain) appears in the sequencing data of a study of blood T cell repertoires in COVID-19. Authors' data handling: Amplified reference gene primers provided the basis for estimating nucleated cell counts. Produced via immunoSEQ multiplex PCR; TCRdb's table is partial and in-frame only. The D gene and trimming were derived from the DNA, and the V and J assignments and clone size from that table. Of 90,000 to 150,000 clones in the sample, around nine tenths are singletons; the top ten hold 0.75% to 0.9%. Germline V gene sequence: CDR1 ENHRY, CDR2 SYGVKD. Unmatched junction bases numbered 5, after V lost 9 bases and J lost 7 bases. The CDR3 totals 14 residues.

Material for sequencing was peripheral blood. The chain has TRBV10-3 and TRBJ2-1, with TRBD2 identical over 14 bases. This clonotype was obtained from a woman between 45 and 65 years old with active or convalescent COVID-19. The chain's CDR3 is CAMTSGRASNEQFF. The CDR3 DNA sequence: TGTGCCATGACTAGCGGGAGGGCCTCAAATGAGCAGTTCTTC.